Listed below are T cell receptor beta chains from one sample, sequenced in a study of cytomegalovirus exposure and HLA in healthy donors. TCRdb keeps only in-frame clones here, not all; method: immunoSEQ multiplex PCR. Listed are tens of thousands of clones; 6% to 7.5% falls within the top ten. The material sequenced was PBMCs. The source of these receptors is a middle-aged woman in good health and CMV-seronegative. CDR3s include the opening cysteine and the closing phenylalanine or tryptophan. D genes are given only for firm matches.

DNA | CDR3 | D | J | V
TGTGCCAGCAGTGAAACTGAGTCCTACAATGAGCAGTTCTTC | CASSETESYNEQFF | . | TRBJ2-1 | TRBV6-1
TGTGCCAGCAGCTTTGTCCGGGACACTGAAGCTTTCTTT | CASSFVRDTEAFF | . | TRBJ1-1 | TRBV7-2
TGTGCCATCAGTGGGCGGACAGGGGAATACAATGAGCAGTTCTTC | CAISGRTGEYNEQFF | TRBD1 | TRBJ2-1 | TRBV10-3
TGTGCCAGCAGTTTGGAACGGAGGACTGAAGCTTTCTTT | CASSLERRTEAFF | . | TRBJ1-1 | TRBV27
TGCGCCAGCAGCTTGGAGGCTACGGGGACAGTAAGGGGTGAAAAACTGTTTTTT | CASSLEATGTVRGEKLFF | TRBD1 | TRBJ1-4 | TRBV5-1
TGTGCCAGCAGCCTCGACAGCTTCTCTGGAAACACCATATATTTT | CASSLDSFSGNTIYF | . | TRBJ1-3 | TRBV9
TGTGCCTGGAGGTCTACGGGTTTCCTGCGGAATTCACCCCTCCACTTT | CAWRSTGFLRNSPLHF | . | TRBJ1-6 | TRBV30
TGTGCCTGGAGACGGGCGACAGGTCCTAGCAATCAGCCCCAGCATTTT | CAWRRATGPSNQPQHF | . | TRBJ1-5 | TRBV30
TGTGCCAGCAGCCCTCGGACAGACAGCTCTGGAAACACCATATATTTT | CASSPRTDSSGNTIYF | . | TRBJ1-3 | TRBV4-2
TGTGCCAGCAGCCCTCCAGCGGACAATGAGCAGTTCTTC | CASSPPADNEQFF | . | TRBJ2-1 | TRBV9
TGTGCCAGTCGGGACAGCTCAACTAATGAAAAACTGTTTTTT | CASRDSSTNEKLFF | TRBD1 | TRBJ1-4 | TRBV19
TGTGCCAGCAGCTTAATCTCTTCTATGAGCTCCTACGAGCAGTACTTC | CASSLISSMSSYEQYF | . | TRBJ2-7 | TRBV11-2